Sequencing of this T cell receptor beta chain was carried out in a study of vaccination and CD4 T cells after COVID-19. Treatment indicated: approximately 9-day PBMC culture with coronavirus spike peptide pools or control peptides (ViraFEST assay). Cultured CD4+ T cells had their DNA profiled by the Oncomine TCR Beta short-read assay. Via MiXCR, TCRdb re-called the PCR reads, giving one row per CDR3 protein. The sample records 19,000 or so distinct CDR3 sequences, 35% to 55% being singletons. V dropped 0 bases and J dropped 9 bases, with 15 bases sitting between them. Germline CDR1 DFQATT, CDR2 SNEGSKA (reference sequence). The CDR3 spans 13 residues. Remarks on this clonotype: Antigen specificity is unknown.

The TCR comes from a human donor who had recovered from COVID-19. The chain couples TRBV20-1 to TRBJ2-7; tentatively, D is TRBD2 (7 bases). Sequenced here: CD4+ T cells from blood, cultured in vitro, sampled after SARS-CoV-2 vaccination. CDR3 coding DNA: TGCAGTGCTAGAGATGAGGGGGGGCGAGTGCAGTACTTC. Translated: CSARDEGGRVQYF.